Sequencing of this T cell receptor beta chain was carried out in a study of cytomegalovirus exposure and HLA in healthy donors. For this clone: Its antigen is as yet unknown.

CDR1 is SGHAT and CDR2 is FQNNGV in the germline V gene. Trimming stripped 3 bases from V and 2 bases from J, with 13 bases between. The CDR3 has 15 residues. This PCR relied on a set of 60 Vbeta primers and 13 Jbeta primers. The repertoire was sequenced with immunoSEQ multiplex PCR; TCRdb's copy has only in-frame clones and lacks some. The repertoire holds fewer than 110,000 clones, with over 75% as singletons. Study observations and caveats: In a later analysis, TCR beta V- and J-gene trimming showed a link to a missense DCLRE1C variant. Usually a TCR sequence was rare, but some public TCRs were found in many donors. In an earlier analysis, in some 500 donors, most V segments appeared productive either ~90% or ~30% of the time. Sequencing likely generated an artifact that appeared as a cluster of highly shared sequence variants.

The sample consisted of PBMCs. The clonotype originates from a man aged 25 to 45 in good health and CMV-seronegative. The chain links TRBV11-2 to TRBJ2-5, with a possible D match to TRBD1 (5 bases). The CDR3: CASSLVQGLQETQYF. The DNA of the CDR3 is TGTGCCAGCAGCTTGGTTCAGGGATTACAAGAGACCCAGTACTTC.